Described below is a single T cell receptor (beta chain) sequence and its context. Sequencing used immunoSEQ multiplex PCR; TCRdb keeps in-frame clones, though not all of them. In the table there are 350,000 to 500,000 clones, approximately 90% of which are singletons. The data derive from a study of blood T cell repertoires in COVID-19. This clonotype was sampled from a man between 18 and 35 years old with COVID-19, enrolled during active disease. Sequencing was done on a sample of peripheral blood.

The CDR3 sequence: CASSWDSPTDTQYF. The CDR3 DNA reads TGTGCCAGCAGCTGGGACTCACCCACAGATACGCAGTATTTT. The rearrangement joins TRBV3-1 (or the pseudogene TRBV3-2) to TRBJ2-3, with D possibly being TRBD2 (6 bases). Germline values: CDR1 LGHDT, CDR2 YNNKEL (reference sequence). The CDR3 has 14 residues. The V end was cut by 5 bases, the J end by 2 bases, with 11 bases between.